The present TCR beta chain was sequenced within a study of blood T cells in healthy people across ages. Findings and limits, study-wide: Per-million-T-cell TCR beta diversity fell roughly linearly with age. Estimates of total diversity, which came from one million sequenced T cells, were considered to be underestimates.

The authors ran a second PCR of 7 to 11 cycles using a sample-barcoded 5' primer and a J-beta primer mix. The yield of each sample was at least 2.5 million CDR3-containing paired-end reads. TCRdb processed the 5' RACE reads anew with MiXCR; each CDR3 protein has one entry. In the table there are 850,000 to 1,100,000 distinct CDR3 sequences, about two fifths of which are singletons. The CDR3 is 17 residues long. Germline V gives CDR1 KGHSH, CDR2 LQKENI. Trimming removed 0 bases from V and 0 bases from J, with 12 bases in between. Details on this clonotype: Its specificity is not known.

Sequencing was done on a sample of blood. The receptor's source is a man in his late teens or twenties in good health. The genes are TRBV18 and TRBJ2-4; D might be TRBD1 or TRBD2, each matching 5 bases. The CDR3 loop is CASSPPGERIAKNIQYF. For the CDR3, the DNA is TGTGCCAGCTCACCACCGGGGGAACGGATAGCCAAAAACATTCAGTACTTC.